This T cell receptor (beta chain) was recorded in a study of PD-L1 blockade in urothelial cancer. Looking at the study overall: Males with bladder-origin urothelial cancer constituted about 85% of the roughly 30 patients. The study recovered a median of roughly 150,000 T cells per blood sample.

Method: immunoSEQ multiplex PCR; TCRdb's copy keeps in-frame clones and lacks some. The data hold over 30,000 clones, with under 90% observed a single time. The sample's time point: pretreatment peripheral blood. A total of 1 to 8 samples per patient were collected pretreatment and on-treatment. Trimming removed 2 bases at V and 2 bases at J, with 17 bases between. The CDR3 is 17 amino acids. The germline gives CDR1 SGHTA, CDR2 FQGNSA. The TCR comes from a man aged 55-75 years with urothelial cancer. The sample here was PBMCs, taken around atezolizumab (anti-PD-L1) treatment. This sequence joins TRBV7-2 and TRBJ2-3, with D maybe TRBD2 (6 bases). The CDR3 DNA sequence: TGTGCCAGCAGCTTACGACAGAATCGGGGGTACACAGATACGCAGTATTTT. Its translation: CASSLRQNRGYTDTQYF.